This is a list of T cell receptor beta chains from one sample in a study of cytomegalovirus exposure and HLA in healthy donors. This table comes from immunoSEQ multiplex PCR, and its TCRdb copy is limited to in-frame clones, with some not included. Of about 140,000 clones in the sample, about two thirds were seen once. Sample: PBMCs. The receptor set was obtained from a woman aged 35 to 49 in good health and CMV-seronegative. The CDR3 runs from the conserved cysteine through the conserved F or W. Fields, in order: D gene, J gene, clone size, V gene, CDR3 protein, CDR3 DNA. A D gene is named only where the DNA matches it firmly. A row's size may be missing; if present it is once, few, many or a size class.

NA | TRBJ2-5 | few | TRBV7-3 | CASSPGEGIQETQYF | TGTGCCAGCAGCCCAGGGGAGGGGATCCAAGAGACCCAGTACTTC
NA | TRBJ1-2 | NA | TRBV7-2 | CASSLVAADIYGYTF | TGTGCCAGCAGCTTAGTTGCGGCGGACATCTATGGCTACACCTTC
TRBD2 | TRBJ2-7 | few | TRBV2 | CASRKRGEGEQYF | TGTGCCAGCAGAAAAAGAGGGGAGGGCGAGCAGTACTTC
TRBD1 | TRBJ2-5 | NA | TRBV5-1 | CASSNRGQGETQYF | TGCGCCAGCAGCAACAGGGGGCAGGGAGAGACCCAGTACTTC
TRBD1 | TRBJ1-6 | few | TRBV6-6 | CASSNEDRKDSPLHF | TGTGCCAGCAGTAACGAGGACAGGAAAGATTCACCCCTCCACTTT
NA | TRBJ1-1 | NA | TRBV27 | CASSLFTGLTEAFF | TGTGCCAGCAGTTTATTCACAGGGCTCACTGAAGCTTTCTTT
TRBD1 | TRBJ2-7 | NA | TRBV6-1 | CASTPPGQGYEQYF | TGTGCCAGCACCCCGCCAGGACAGGGGTACGAGCAGTACTTC
TRBD1 | TRBJ2-3 | NA | TRBV5-1 | CASSLATTGLTDTQYF | TGCGCCAGCAGCTTGGCCACGACAGGGCTTACAGATACGCAGTATTTT
NA | TRBJ2-7 | NA | TRBV4-1 | CASSQDQGSFYEQYF | TGCGCCAGCAGCCAAGATCAGGGGTCCTTCTACGAGCAGTACTTC
TRBD1 | TRBJ1-6 | NA | TRBV7-2 | CASSLVGGLDSPLHF | TGTGCCAGCAGCTTAGTAGGGGGCCTAGATTCACCCCTCCACTTT
TRBD1 | TRBJ1-3 | NA | TRBV6-6 | CASSRGSGNTIYF | TGTGCCAGCAGCAGGGGGTCTGGAAACACCATATATTTT
NA | TRBJ2-6 | few | TRBV7-9 | CASLTSGANVLTF | TGTGCCAGCTTGACTTCTGGGGCCAACGTCCTGACTTTC
TRBD1 | TRBJ2-5 | NA | TRBV5-4 | CASSWGQGDETQYF | TGTGCCAGCAGCTGGGGACAGGGGGACGAGACCCAGTACTTC
NA | TRBJ2-2 | NA | TRBV7-3 | CASSLYGQITGELFF | TGTGCCAGCAGCTTATACGGACAGATCACCGGGGAGCTGTTTTTT
NA | TRBJ2-1 | few | TRBV7-8 | CASRPRGGTEQFF | TGTGCCAGCAGGCCGAGGGGGGGGACTGAGCAGTTCTTC
TRBD2 | TRBJ2-3 | NA | TRBV12-5 | CASGHQRGGTDTQYF | TGTGCTAGTGGCCACCAGCGGGGGGGCACAGATACGCAGTATTTT
NA | TRBJ1-1 | once | TRBV7-2 | CASSLVGEGVTEAFF | TGTGCCAGCAGCTTAGTGGGGGAGGGTGTCACTGAAGCTTTCTTT
TRBD2 | TRBJ2-5 | NA | TRBV7-2 | CASSFSTGGQETQYF | TGTGCCAGCAGCTTTAGTACGGGGGGCCAAGAGACCCAGTACTTC
TRBD1 | TRBJ2-2 | few | TRBV7-2 | CASSLKQGDSGTGELFF | TGTGCCAGCAGCTTAAAACAGGGGGACAGTGGCACCGGGGAGCTGTTTTTT
NA | TRBJ2-4 | NA | TRBV7-2 | CASSFNGKNIQYF | TGTGCCAGCAGCTTCAACGGGAAAAACATTCAGTACTTC
NA | TRBJ1-6 | once | TRBV18 | CASSPPVQGKYSPLHF | TGTGCCAGCTCACCACCTGTTCAGGGAAAGTATTCACCCCTCCACTTT
TRBD1 | TRBJ1-5 | NA | TRBV30 | CAWSTGTVYSNQPQHF | TGTGCCTGGAGTACGGGGACAGTTTATAGCAATCAGCCCCAGCATTTT
NA | TRBJ2-2 | NA | TRBV10-1 | CASSEITGELFF | TGCGCCAGCAGTGAGATAACCGGGGAGCTGTTTTTT
NA | TRBJ2-2 | NA | TRBV6-5 | CASSYSGGTGELFF | TGTGCCAGCAGTTACTCTGGCGGGACCGGGGAGCTGTTTTTT
NA | TRBJ1-4 | NA | TRBV4-3 | CASSLSETGQNEKLFF | TGCGCCAGCAGCCTCTCTGAAACAGGGCAAAATGAAAAACTGTTTTTT
NA | TRBJ2-2 | NA | TRBV4-2 | CASSQESTRTSGELFF | TGTGCCAGCAGCCAAGAGTCGACTAGAACCTCCGGGGAGCTGTTTTTT
NA | TRBJ2-2 | NA | TRBV2 | CASSGNRMNTGELFF | TGTGCCAGCAGTGGAAACAGAATGAACACCGGGGAGCTGTTTTTT
TRBD1 | TRBJ1-2 | once | TRBV13 | CASSLTPTGVGYGYTF | TGTGCCAGCAGCTTAACCCCGACAGGGGTGGGCTATGGCTACACCTTC
TRBD2 | TRBJ2-1 | few | TRBV30 | CAWSAAGALWNEQFF | TGTGCCTGGAGTGCAGCGGGGGCCCTATGGAATGAGCAGTTCTTC
NA | TRBJ2-2 | NA | TRBV7-9 | CAGEQPGELFF | TGTGCCGGAGAGCAGCCCGGGGAGCTGTTTTTT
NA | TRBJ1-1 | NA | TRBV19 | CASSMDIWNTEAFF | TGTGCCAGTAGTATGGACATCTGGAACACTGAAGCTTTCTTT
NA | TRBJ2-3 | NA | TRBV2 | CASSRDVRTDTQYF | TGTGCCAGCAGCCGGGATGTCCGCACAGATACGCAGTATTTT
NA | TRBJ1-3 | few | TRBV2 | CASSTGGSGLGIGNTIYF | TGTGCCAGCAGTACCGGGGGTTCCGGGTTGGGCATTGGAAACACCATATATTTT
TRBD2 | TRBJ2-2 | NA | TRBV5-1 | CASSPGLNTGELFF | TGCGCCAGCAGCCCGGGACTAAACACCGGGGAGCTGTTTTTT
NA | TRBJ1-1 | NA | TRBV9 | CASSATSRGEAFF | TGTGCCAGCAGCGCCACTTCGCGGGGTGAAGCTTTCTTT
NA | TRBJ2-3 | NA | TRBV10-1 | CASSQLRGPTDTQYF | TGCGCCAGCAGCCAACTTCGAGGGCCCACAGATACGCAGTATTTT
NA | TRBJ2-5 | NA | TRBV7-9 | CASSFFAETQYF | TGTGCCAGCAGCTTTTTCGCGGAGACCCAGTACTTC
NA | TRBJ1-1 | few | TRBV7-9 | CASSWTQNTEAFF | TGTGCCAGCAGCTGGACACAGAACACTGAAGCTTTCTTT
NA | TRBJ1-1 | NA | TRBV7-3 | CASSPSGQEAFF | TGTGCCAGCAGCCCCTCTGGACAGGAAGCTTTCTTT
NA | TRBJ1-1 | few | TRBV5-4 | CASSPGGQRVDTEAFF | TGTGCCAGCAGCCCCGGGGGGCAGCGGGTCGACACTGAAGCTTTCTTT
TRBD1 | TRBJ1-1 | NA | TRBV6-5 | CASREGAAGAFF | TGTGCCAGCCGGGAGGGGGCGGCGGGAGCTTTCTTT
NA | TRBJ1-5 | NA | TRBV10-3 | CAIRATGFHQPQHF | TGTGCCATCAGAGCCACAGGGTTCCATCAGCCCCAGCATTTT
NA | TRBJ2-3 | NA | TRBV6-1 | CASRQEATDTQYF | TGTGCCAGTCGACAGGAGGCCACAGATACGCAGTATTTT
NA | TRBJ2-5 | NA | TRBV28 | CASSPGETQYF | TGTGCCAGCAGTCCCGGGGAGACCCAGTACTTC
TRBD2 | TRBJ2-2 | NA | TRBV27 | CASNPGTSNTGELFF | TGTGCCAGCAATCCCGGGACTAGTAACACCGGGGAGCTGTTTTTT
NA | TRBJ2-2 | NA | TRBV9 | CASSGLSNTGELFF | TGTGCCAGCAGCGGACTTTCAAACACCGGGGAGCTGTTTTTT
NA | TRBJ2-2 | few | TRBV19 | CASTNGNTGELFF | TGTGCCAGTACGAACGGGAACACCGGGGAGCTGTTTTTT
NA | TRBJ2-1 | NA | TRBV27 | CASTDSGRKEQFF | TGTGCCAGCACCGATTCCGGGAGAAAGGAGCAGTTCTTC
TRBD1 | TRBJ1-1 | NA | TRBV7-8 | CASSPGQANTEAFF | TGTGCCAGCAGCCCGGGACAGGCGAACACTGAAGCTTTCTTT
NA | TRBJ2-6 | NA | TRBV4-3 | CASSQGLRPSGANVLTF | TGCGCCAGCAGCCAAGGCCTCAGGCCCTCTGGGGCCAACGTCCTGACTTTC
NA | TRBJ1-5 | few | TRBV18 | CASSEGGFQPQHF | TGTGCCAGCTCAGAGGGGGGGTTTCAGCCCCAGCATTTT